What follows is one TCR beta chain and its context. A quantity of about 0.5 to 1 ug RNA underwent reverse transcription using random hexamers. TCRdb called the immunoSEQ multiplex PCR reads again in MiXCR, with one record for every CDR3 protein. Found here are over 80,000 distinct CDR3 sequences, about 94% of them singletons; the top ten hold approximately 0.9%. Sequencing of TCR beta was performed on blood CD8+ T cells and on blood CD4+ T cells. Recently defined diagnostic criteria for definite or probable disease were fulfilled by Susac syndrome patients. Negative isolation yielded the CD8+ and CD4+ T cells, while FACS enriched the TEMRA cells. This sample was taken from a study of CD8 T cells in Susac syndrome. Whole-study context: Among the Susac syndrome patients who underwent sequencing, roughly six had clinically active disease, while fewer than ten of them were in remission.

V lost 2 bases, J lost 5 bases, and 12 bases stayed unmatched. The germline CDR1 and CDR2 sequences are LGHDT and YNNKEL (reference sequence). This CDR3 is built from 18 residues. This receptor was taken from a human donor with Susac syndrome. J is TRBJ2-5 and V is TRBV3-1; 12 positions match TRBD2. Sequencing was carried out using CD8+ T cells from PBMCs. The CDR3 nucleotides read TGTGCCAGCAGCCAATACTCTAGCGGGAGGGGGGCCGCGGAGACCCAGTACTTC. Amino acid sequence: CASSQYSSGRGAAETQYF.